Listed below are T cell receptor beta chains from one sample, sequenced in a study of shared clonotypes between healthy human individuals. The data were produced by immunoSEQ multiplex PCR, yet TCRdb's version contains in-frame clones alone and is incomplete. The sample yields 2 million to 3 million clones, 93% seen once. The source material was naive CD4+ T cells from PBMCs. These receptors originate from a man aged 18 to 35 in good health. Some clones in this sample may be carry-over from other donors' samples. Both conserved end residues are part of each CDR3. D genes are given only for firm matches. The size entry is marked missing in some rows and otherwise reads once, few, many or a size class.

TRBJ2-7 | TRBD2 | . | TRBV29-1 | CSVPGLVVYEQYF | TGCAGCGTTCCGGGACTAGTAGTCTACGAGCAGTACTTC
TRBJ2-1 | TRBD2 | once | TRBV7-2 | CASSLGGTSEPYNEQFF | TGTGCCAGCAGCTTAGGGGGGACTAGCGAACCCTACAATGAGCAGTTCTTC
TRBJ1-5 | . | . | TRBV9 | CASSPHGGDNQPQHF | TGTGCCAGCAGCCCCCATGGGGGGGACAATCAGCCCCAGCATTTT
TRBJ1-3 | . | . | TRBV9 | CASSVSSSGNTIYF | TGTGCCAGCAGCGTAAGCAGCTCTGGAAACACCATATATTTT
TRBJ2-2 | TRBD2 | . | TRBV29-1 | CSVPGLAGTNTGELFF | TGCAGCGTCCCCGGACTAGCGGGGACGAACACCGGGGAGCTGTTTTTT
TRBJ2-5 | . | . | TRBV9 | CASSVAQWKGETQYF | TGTGCCAGCAGCGTAGCTCAGTGGAAGGGCGAGACCCAGTACTTC
TRBJ2-7 | . | . | TRBV28 | CASSRLYEQYF | TGTGCCAGCAGTCGCCTCTACGAGCAGTACTTC
TRBJ1-5 | TRBD1 | . | TRBV19 | CASSTQTGESNQPQHF | TGTGCCAGTAGTACCCAGACAGGGGAGAGCAATCAGCCCCAGCATTTT
TRBJ2-7 | . | few | TRBV4-1 | CASSQGTTGVTYEQYF | TGCGCCAGCAGCCAAGGGACTACAGGGGTAACCTACGAGCAGTACTTC
TRBJ1-6 | TRBD1 | . | TRBV6-1 | CASRGTEVSPLHF | TGTGCCAGCAGGGGGACAGAGGTTTCACCCCTCCACTTT
TRBJ1-1 | TRBD1 | . | TRBV7-9 | CAIRTGGGQAFF | TGTGCCATCCGGACAGGGGGCGGCCAAGCTTTCTTT
TRBJ2-5 | TRBD1 | . | TRBV6-1 | CASSSRTGETQYF | TGTGCCAGCAGTTCCCGGACAGGGGAGACCCAGTACTTC
TRBJ2-2 | TRBD1 | . | TRBV5-4 | CASSPTDRGVNTGELFF | TGTGCCAGCAGCCCCACGGACAGGGGAGTCAACACCGGGGAGCTGTTTTTT
TRBJ2-5 | TRBD2 | . | TRBV25-1 | CASSVRAGGSQGGTQYF | TGTGCCAGCAGTGTAAGGGCGGGGGGGAGCCAAGGTGGGACCCAGTACTTC
TRBJ2-5 | . | . | TRBV7-2 | CASSSWRQDQETQYF | TGTGCCAGCAGCTCCTGGAGACAGGATCAAGAGACCCAGTACTTC
TRBJ2-7 | TRBD2 | . | TRBV7-9 | CASSLGMGGITYEQYF | TGTGCCAGCAGCTTAGGTATGGGGGGGATCACCTACGAGCAGTACTTC
TRBJ2-3 | TRBD2 | . | TRBV11-3 | CASSASGTDTQYF | TGTGCCAGCAGCGCTAGCGGGACAGATACGCAGTATTTT
TRBJ1-2 | . | . | TRBV23-1 | CASSQPDRANYGYTF | TGCGCCAGCAGTCAACCCGACAGAGCTAACTATGGCTACACCTTC
TRBJ2-3 | TRBD2 | . | TRBV28 | CASSIQSSGGWYF | TGTGCCAGCAGTATACAATCTAGCGGGGGTTGGTATTTT
TRBJ2-7 | TRBD2 | . | TRBV5-6 | CASSLEGLAGSKQYF | TGTGCCAGCAGCTTGGAGGGACTAGCGGGTAGTAAGCAGTACTTC
TRBJ2-1 | . | . | TRBV6-5 | CASSTGSSYNEQFF | TGTGCCAGCAGTACGGGGTCCTCCTACAATGAGCAGTTCTTC
TRBJ2-7 | . | . | TRBV28 | CASETQGSTRHEQYF | TGTGCCAGCGAGACCCAGGGGAGTACGAGGCACGAGCAGTACTTC
TRBJ1-1 | . | . | TRBV28 | CATGINPPNTEAFF | TGTGCCACCGGGATCAATCCACCGAACACTGAAGCTTTCTTT
TRBJ2-5 | TRBD1 | . | TRBV5-8 | CASSLRGKNEETQYF | TGTGCCAGCAGCCTCAGGGGGAAGAACGAAGAGACCCAGTACTTC
TRBJ2-5 | . | . | TRBV4-1 | CASSQSGPYQETQYF | TGCGCCAGCAGCCAGTCGGGGCCGTACCAAGAGACCCAGTACTTC
TRBJ2-1 | TRBD2 | . | TRBV6-1 | CASSEDLRGMSGEQFF | TGTGCCAGCAGTGAAGACTTGCGGGGGATGTCTGGAGAGCAGTTCTTC